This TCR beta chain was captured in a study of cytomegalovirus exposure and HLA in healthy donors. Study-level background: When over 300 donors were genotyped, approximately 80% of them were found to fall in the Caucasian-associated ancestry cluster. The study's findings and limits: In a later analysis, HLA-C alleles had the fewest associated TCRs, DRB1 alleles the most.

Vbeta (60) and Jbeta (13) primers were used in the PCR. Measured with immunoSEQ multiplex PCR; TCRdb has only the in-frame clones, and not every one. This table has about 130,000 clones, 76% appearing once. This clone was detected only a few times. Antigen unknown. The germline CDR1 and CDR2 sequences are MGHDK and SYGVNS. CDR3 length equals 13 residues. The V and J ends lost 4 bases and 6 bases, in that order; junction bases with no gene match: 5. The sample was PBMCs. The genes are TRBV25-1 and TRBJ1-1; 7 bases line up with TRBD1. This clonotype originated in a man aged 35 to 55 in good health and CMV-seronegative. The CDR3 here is CASSALGTAEAFF. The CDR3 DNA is TGTGCCAGCAGTGCCCTAGGGACAGCTGAAGCTTTCTTT. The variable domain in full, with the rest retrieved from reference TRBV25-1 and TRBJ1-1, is EADIYQTPRYLVIGTGKKITLECSQTMGHDKMYWYQQDPGMELHLIHYSYGVNSTEKGDLSSESTVSRIRTEHFPLTLESARPSHTSQYLCASSALGTAEAFFGQGTRLTVV.